This T cell receptor (beta chain) was identified in a study of shared clonotypes between healthy human individuals. The study drew its donors from healthy HIV-negative adults without recent acute infections or vaccinations. The authors distributed each subset's genomic DNA evenly over several immunoSEQ plates. The unsorted PBMC sample used ten immunoSEQ deep assay plates. In the original processing: Filtering differed since immunoSEQ provided only junctions, with no quality scores. Sequenced by immunoSEQ multiplex PCR; TCRdb stores in-frame clones only, minus some. V, J and clone size derive from that table, while D and trimming were established from the DNA sequence. This table has over 95,000 clones, approximately 51% appearing once. Input material: PBMCs. This sequence originates from a woman between 40 and 50 years old in good health. Some clones in this sample may be carry-over from other donors' samples.

The CDR3 sequence: CATSREGVNYEQYF. In DNA, the CDR3 is TGTGCCACCAGCAGAGAAGGGGTGAACTACGAGCAGTACTTC. The chain joins TRBV15 to TRBJ2-7; the D gene is possibly TRBD1 (5 bases). Germline values: CDR1 LNHNV, CDR2 YYDKDF (reference sequence). The CDR3 contains 14 residues. V lost 0 bases, J lost 3 bases, and 9 bases lay in between.